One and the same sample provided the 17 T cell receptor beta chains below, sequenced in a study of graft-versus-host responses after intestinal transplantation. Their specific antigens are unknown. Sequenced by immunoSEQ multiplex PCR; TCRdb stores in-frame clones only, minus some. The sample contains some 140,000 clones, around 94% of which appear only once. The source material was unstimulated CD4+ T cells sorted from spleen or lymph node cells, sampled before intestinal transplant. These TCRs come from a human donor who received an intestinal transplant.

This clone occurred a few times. CDR3 sequence (DNA): TGTGCCATCAGTCCCACTCAGGGCGACACCACCTTC. Translated: CAISPTQGDTTF. The V and J genes are TRBV10-3 and TRBJ1-2; perhaps TRBD1 as D (5 bases). V lost 5 bases and J lost 13, with 17 bases in between. The CDR3 spans 12 residues. Germline-derived CDR1 and CDR2 are ENHRY and SYGVKD.

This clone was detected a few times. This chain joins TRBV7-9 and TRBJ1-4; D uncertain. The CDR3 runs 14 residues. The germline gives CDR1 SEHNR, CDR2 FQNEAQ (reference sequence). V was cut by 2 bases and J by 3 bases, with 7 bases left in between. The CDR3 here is CASSLLRSNEKLFF. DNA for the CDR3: TGTGCCAGCAGCTTACTGCGCTCTAATGAAAAACTGTTTTTT.

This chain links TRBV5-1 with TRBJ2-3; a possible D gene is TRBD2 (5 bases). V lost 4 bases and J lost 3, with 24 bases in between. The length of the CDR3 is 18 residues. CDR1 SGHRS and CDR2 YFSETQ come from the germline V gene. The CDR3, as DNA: TGCGCCAGCAGCCGCGGTCCGGGCCAAGGAGGCGAGACAGATACGCAGTATTTT. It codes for CASSRGPGQGGETDTQYF.

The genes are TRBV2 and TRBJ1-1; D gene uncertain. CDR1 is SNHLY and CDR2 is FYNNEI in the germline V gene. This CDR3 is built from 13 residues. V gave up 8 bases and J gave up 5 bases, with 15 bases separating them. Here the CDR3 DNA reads TGTGCCAGCTCAGGATGGGGTAGGACTGAAGCTTTCTTT. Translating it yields CASSGWGRTEAFF.

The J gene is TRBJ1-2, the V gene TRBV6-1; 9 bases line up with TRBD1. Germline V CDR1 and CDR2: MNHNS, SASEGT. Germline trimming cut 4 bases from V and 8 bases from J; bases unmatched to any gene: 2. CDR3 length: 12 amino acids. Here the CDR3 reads CASSGQGGGYTF. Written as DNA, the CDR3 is TGTGCCAGCAGTGGACAGGGGGGCGGCTACACCTTC.

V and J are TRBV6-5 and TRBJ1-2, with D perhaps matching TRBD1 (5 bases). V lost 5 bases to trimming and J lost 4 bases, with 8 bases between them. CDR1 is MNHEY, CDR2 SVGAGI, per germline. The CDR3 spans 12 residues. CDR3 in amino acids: CASSQGFYGYTF. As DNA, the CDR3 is TGTGCCAGCAGTCAGGGATTCTATGGCTACACCTTC.

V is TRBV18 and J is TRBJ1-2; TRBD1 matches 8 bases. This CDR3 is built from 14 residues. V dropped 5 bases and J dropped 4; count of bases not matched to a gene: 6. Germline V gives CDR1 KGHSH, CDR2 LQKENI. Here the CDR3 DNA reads TGTGCCAGCTCATCAGGACAGGGATTCTATGGCTACACCTTC. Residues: CASSSGQGFYGYTF.

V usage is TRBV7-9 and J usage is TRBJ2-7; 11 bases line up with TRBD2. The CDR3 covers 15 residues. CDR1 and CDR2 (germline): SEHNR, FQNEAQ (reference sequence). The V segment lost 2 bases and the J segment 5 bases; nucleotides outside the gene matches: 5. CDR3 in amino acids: CASSLSSGGAHEQYF. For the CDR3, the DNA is TGTGCCAGCAGCTTAAGTAGCGGGGGGGCCCACGAGCAGTACTTC.

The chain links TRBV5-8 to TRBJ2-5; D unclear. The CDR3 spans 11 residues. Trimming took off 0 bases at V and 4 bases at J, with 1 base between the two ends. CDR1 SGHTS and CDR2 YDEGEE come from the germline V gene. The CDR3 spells CASSLVETQYF. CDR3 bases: TGTGCCAGCAGCTTGGTAGAGACCCAGTACTTC.

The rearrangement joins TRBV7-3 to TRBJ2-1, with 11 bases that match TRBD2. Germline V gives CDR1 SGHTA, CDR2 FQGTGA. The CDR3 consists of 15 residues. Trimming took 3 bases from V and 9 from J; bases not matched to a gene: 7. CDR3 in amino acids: CASSLASGGNSEQFF. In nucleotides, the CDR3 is TGTGCCAGCAGCTTGGCTAGCGGGGGGAATAGTGAGCAGTTCTTC.

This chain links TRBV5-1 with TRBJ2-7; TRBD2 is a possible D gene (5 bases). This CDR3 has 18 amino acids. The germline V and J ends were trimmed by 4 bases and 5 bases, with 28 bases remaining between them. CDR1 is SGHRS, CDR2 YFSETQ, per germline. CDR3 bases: TGCGCCAGCAGCCCCACGAGCGGATCCCTCACTTTAATAAACGAGCAGTACTTC. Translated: CASSPTSGSLTLINEQYF.

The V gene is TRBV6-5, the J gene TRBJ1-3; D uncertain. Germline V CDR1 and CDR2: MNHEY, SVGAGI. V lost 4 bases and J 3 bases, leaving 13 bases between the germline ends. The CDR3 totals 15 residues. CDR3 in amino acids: CASSLLQRGGNTIYF. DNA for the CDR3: TGTGCCAGCAGTTTGTTACAAAGAGGTGGAAACACCATATATTTT.

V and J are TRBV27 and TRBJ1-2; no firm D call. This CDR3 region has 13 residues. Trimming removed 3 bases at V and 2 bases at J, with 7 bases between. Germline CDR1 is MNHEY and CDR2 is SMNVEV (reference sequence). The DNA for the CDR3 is TGTGCCAGCAGTTTTAAGGGCAACTATGGCTACACCTTC. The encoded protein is CASSFKGNYGYTF.

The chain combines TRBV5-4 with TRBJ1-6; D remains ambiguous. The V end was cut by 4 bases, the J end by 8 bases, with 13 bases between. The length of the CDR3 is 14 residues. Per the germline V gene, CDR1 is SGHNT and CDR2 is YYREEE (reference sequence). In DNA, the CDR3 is TGTGCCAGCAGCGTCGGGAGGCCATATTCACCCCTCCACTTT. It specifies CASSVGRPYSPLHF.

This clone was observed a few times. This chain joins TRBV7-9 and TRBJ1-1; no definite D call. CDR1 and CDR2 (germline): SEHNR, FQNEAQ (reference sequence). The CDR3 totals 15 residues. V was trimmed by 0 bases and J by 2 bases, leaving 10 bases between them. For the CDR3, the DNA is TGTGCCAGCAGCTTAGCATCCGTACTTAACACTGAAGCTTTCTTT. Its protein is CASSLASVLNTEAFF. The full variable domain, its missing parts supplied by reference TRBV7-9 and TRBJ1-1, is DTGVSQNPRHKITKRGQNVTFRCDPISEHNRLYWYRQTLGQGPEFLTYFQNEAQLEKSRLLSDRFSAERPKGSFSTLEIQRTEQGDSAMYLCASSLASVLNTEAFFGQGTRLTVV.

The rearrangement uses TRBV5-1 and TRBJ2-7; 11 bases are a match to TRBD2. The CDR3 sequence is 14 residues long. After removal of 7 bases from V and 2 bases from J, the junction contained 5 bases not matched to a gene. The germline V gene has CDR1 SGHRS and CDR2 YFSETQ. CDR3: CASALAGGPYEQYF. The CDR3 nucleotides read TGCGCCAGCGCGCTAGCGGGGGGACCCTACGAGCAGTACTTC.

The CDR3 sequence: CASSLGPPQPQHF. The DNA of the CDR3 is TGTGCCAGCAGCTTGGGGCCCCCTCAGCCCCAGCATTTT. The chain has TRBV7-3 and TRBJ1-5; D is possibly TRBD1 (5 bases). V shed 3 bases and J shed 6 bases, with 9 bases lying between them. The length of the CDR3 is 13 residues. Germline V gives CDR1 SGHTA, CDR2 FQGTGA.